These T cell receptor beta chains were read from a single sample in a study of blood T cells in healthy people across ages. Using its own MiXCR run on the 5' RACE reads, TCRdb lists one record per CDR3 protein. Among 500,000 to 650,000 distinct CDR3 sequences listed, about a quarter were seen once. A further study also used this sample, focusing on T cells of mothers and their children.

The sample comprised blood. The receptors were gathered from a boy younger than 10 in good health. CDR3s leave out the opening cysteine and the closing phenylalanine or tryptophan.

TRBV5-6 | ASSAAGDLWGEQY
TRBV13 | ASSSGTVGNTIY
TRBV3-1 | ASSPAAAKTYEQY
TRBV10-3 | AIRDSSSYEQY
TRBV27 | ASSSRTRNYEQY
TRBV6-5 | ASTSTPTAYNSPLH
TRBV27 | ASSLGWLYEQY
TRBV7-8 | ASSLGQGLLGELF
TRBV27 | ASSFVPWLAGANEQF
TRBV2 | ASILEGDTQY
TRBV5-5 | ASSLYILREPYEQY
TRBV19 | ASSSGAGALYNEQF
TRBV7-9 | ASSLVAGTEKLF
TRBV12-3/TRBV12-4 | ASSFGVGSDYEQY
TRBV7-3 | ASSSPPGIAGGPSTGELF
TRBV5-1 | ASSFGGSNEKLF
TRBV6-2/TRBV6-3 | ASTGRGQETQY
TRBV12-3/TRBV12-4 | ASSFTEEGEKLF
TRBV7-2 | ASSLAINEQY
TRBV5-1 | ASSLAPGQGINEQF
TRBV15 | ATSGNPPGTDTQY
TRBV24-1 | ATSSGGFPGELF
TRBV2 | ASSLEGRGVGYT
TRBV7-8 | ASRSGGTENNEQF
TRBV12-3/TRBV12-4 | ASRDGTDQETQY
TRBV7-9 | ASSLVTPSSYEQY
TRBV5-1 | ASRLGQGGTDTQY
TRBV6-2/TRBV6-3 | ASSSPGDGNTEAF
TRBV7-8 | ASLEGQYYSGANVLT
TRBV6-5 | ASSRGQDQPQH
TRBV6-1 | ASSPRISGGPRDTQY
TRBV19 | ASDRGTGELF
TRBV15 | ATSRDLGSEQY
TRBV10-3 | VISDGASGPRETQY
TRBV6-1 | ASRAGEQETQY
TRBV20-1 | SARATSGRALSTDTQY
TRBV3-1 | ASSPLAKNTEAF
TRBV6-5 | ASSSEQGAQPQH
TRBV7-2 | ASSLAIGLGDTQY
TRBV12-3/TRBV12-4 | ASSLVGGITYNEQF
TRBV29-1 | SVKQGQETQY
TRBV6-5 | ASSFLGTAYGYT
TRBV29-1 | SVVGGRQTPYEQY
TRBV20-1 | SARDAGGEDTEAF
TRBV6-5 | TSRLAESGTQC
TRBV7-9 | ASSFLRATNEKLF
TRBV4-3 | ASSPTTGTSANYGYT
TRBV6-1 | ASSEGPRGNQPQH
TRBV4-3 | ASSQDGVASGLGETQY
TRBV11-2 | ASSLGYDRIGGYNEQF
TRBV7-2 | ASSLVGRLGVDLDEQF
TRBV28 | ASSSPGTGDTEAF
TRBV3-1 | ASSQGVWQGANIQY
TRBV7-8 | ASSIHRGETQY
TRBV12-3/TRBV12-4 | ASGLAGRNTDVQY